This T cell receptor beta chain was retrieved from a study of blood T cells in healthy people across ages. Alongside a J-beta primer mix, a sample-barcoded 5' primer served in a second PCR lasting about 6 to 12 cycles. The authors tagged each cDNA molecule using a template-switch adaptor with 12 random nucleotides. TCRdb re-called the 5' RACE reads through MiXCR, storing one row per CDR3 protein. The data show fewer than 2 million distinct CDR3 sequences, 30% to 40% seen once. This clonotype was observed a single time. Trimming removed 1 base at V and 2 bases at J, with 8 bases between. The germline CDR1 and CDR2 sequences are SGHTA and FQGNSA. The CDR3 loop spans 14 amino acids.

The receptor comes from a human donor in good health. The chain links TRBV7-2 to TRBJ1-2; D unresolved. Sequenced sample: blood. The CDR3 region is CASSLEAWNYGYTF. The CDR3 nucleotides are TGTGCCAGCAGCTTAGAGGCATGGAACTATGGCTACACCTTC.